What follows are 8 T cell receptor beta chains derived from one specimen sequenced in a study of multiple sclerosis patients with progressive multifocal leukoencephalopathy. The repertoire was sequenced with immunoSEQ multiplex PCR; TCRdb's copy has only in-frame clones and lacks some. The sample records more than 20,000 clones, 75% to 95% being singletons. The time point denotes: approximately 12 months of natalizumab therapy. The specimen comprised PBMCs, sampled from a patient treated with natalizumab. All receptors come from a man aged 25 to 40 with multiple sclerosis.

The J gene is TRBJ1-1, the V gene TRBV5-1; D not certain. Germline CDR1 SGHRS, CDR2 YFSETQ. The V end lost 0 bases, the J end lost 1 base, and 7 bases lay between the germline ends. The CDR3 is made up of 14 amino acids. As DNA, the CDR3 is TGCGCCAGCAGCTTGGGAGGTAAGAACACTGAAGCTTTCTTT. It encodes CASSLGGKNTEAFF.

The chain is built from TRBV5-4 and TRBJ2-7; 8 positions match TRBD2. CDR1 is SGHNT and CDR2 is YYREEE in the germline V gene (reference sequence). Losses at the gene ends were 4 bases for V and 2 bases for J; bases not matched to a gene: 8. The CDR3 has 15 amino acids. CDR3 nucleotides: TGTGCCAGCAGCCCCGGGGGGGGAGAGGCCTACGAGCAGTACGTC. Translating it yields CASSPGGGEAYEQYV.

In this sample, this clone turned up once. The V gene is TRBV19, the J gene TRBJ2-4; D perhaps matches TRBD2 (5 bases). The CDR3 runs to 19 residues. CDR1 is LNHDA and CDR2 is SQIVND in the germline V gene (reference sequence). Trimming took off 1 base at V and 0 bases at J, with 19 bases between the two ends. The CDR3 here is CASSIGGAAGGVAKNIQYF. Written as DNA, the CDR3 is TGTGCCAGTAGTATAGGAGGAGCGGCAGGTGGAGTAGCCAAAAACATTCAGTACTTC.

The chain combines TRBV19 with TRBJ1-4; 8 bases are shared with TRBD1. This CDR3 contains 15 residues. The J segment lost 3 bases and the V segment lost 2 bases, leaving 2 bases of the junction unmatched. In germline, CDR1 is LNHDA, CDR2 SQIVND (reference sequence). This CDR3 reads CASSIRTGPNEKLFF. Written as DNA, the CDR3 is TGTGCCAGTAGTATACGGACAGGGCCTAATGAAAAACTGTTTTTT.

This chain joins TRBV5-1 and TRBJ2-5, with TRBD1 matching 7 bases. The ends lost 3 bases at V and 1 base at J; junction bases unmatched: 3. CDR1 and CDR2 (germline): SGHRS, YFSETQ. This CDR3 is built from 14 residues. In DNA, the CDR3 is TGCGCCAGCAGCTACGACAGGGCCCAAGAGACCCAGTACTTC. Its translation: CASSYDRAQETQYF.

The rearrangement joins TRBV19 to TRBJ2-7; possibly TRBD2 for D (5 bases). V gave up 2 bases and J gave up 2 bases, with 13 bases separating them. The V gene's germline CDR1 is LNHDA and CDR2 SQIVND (reference sequence). CDR3 length: 15 amino acids. CDR3 amino acids: CASSIIEGSAYEQYF. In DNA, the CDR3 is TGTGCCAGTAGTATAATCGAGGGCTCTGCCTACGAGCAGTACTTC.

The chain carries TRBV5-8 and TRBJ2-7, with 8 nucleotides matching TRBD1. The V and J ends lost 1 base and 3 bases, in that order; junction bases with no gene match: 12. CDR1 is SGHTS, CDR2 YDEGEE, per germline. The CDR3 runs to 17 residues. The CDR3 bases are TGTGCCAGCAGCTTGAGAGATACGAACAGGGGGGTCTACGAGCAGTACTTC. Residues: CASSLRDTNRGVYEQYF.

The V and J genes are TRBV5-5 and TRBJ1-2, with 7 bases matching TRBD1. The CDR3 has 17 amino acids. From germline, CDR1 is SGHKS and CDR2 YYEKEE (reference sequence). Germline trimming cut 0 bases from V and 4 bases from J; bases unmatched to any gene: 12. The CDR3 spells CASSLVPRQGKGYGYTF. The CDR3 nucleotides read TGTGCCAGCAGCTTGGTCCCGAGACAGGGCAAGGGCTATGGCTACACCTTC. The entire variable domain, with the rest obtained from reference TRBV5-5 and TRBJ1-2, is as follows: DAGVTQSPTHLIKTRGQQVTLRCSPISGHKSVSWYQQVLGQGPQFIFQYYEKEERGRGNFPDRFSARQFPNYSSELNVNALLLGDSALYLCASSLVPRQGKGYGYTFGSGTRLTVV.